A selection of T cell receptor beta chains follows, all from one sample in a study of PD-1 blockade in mismatch repair-deficient tumors. Produced via immunoSEQ multiplex PCR; TCRdb's table is partial and in-frame only. The sample lists approximately 80,000 clones, 65% to 85% occurring once. Sequenced here: peripheral blood, sampled 44 weeks after starting pembrolizumab. These receptors originate from an adult with mismatch repair-deficient cancer. The CDR3 runs from the conserved cysteine through the conserved F or W.

TRBV7-9	TRBJ1-4	CASSFGLGLNEKLFF
TRBV7-2	TRBJ2-7	CASSHPRGTIYEQYF
TRBV19	TRBJ2-4	CASSTYLAKNIQYF
TRBV5-4	TRBJ1-1	CASSLGGRTEAFF
TRBV7-3	TRBJ2-7	CASYETGDVYEQYF
TRBV6-5	TRBJ1-3	CASRRQDYPGNTIYF
TRBV4-1	TRBJ2-2	CASSQDSGAGELFF
TRBV5-3	TRBJ2-7	CARIPHGTFLYEQYF
TRBV11-2	TRBJ2-1	CASSRSPGGRKSYNEQFF
TRBV7-3	TRBJ2-5	CASSRTGEETQYF
TRBV27	TRBJ1-2	CASSSSPGQGAYGYTF
TRBV11-2	TRBJ2-2	CASSLEGRNTGELFF
TRBV27	TRBJ2-7	CASSRTGRRYEQYF
TRBV7-2	TRBJ2-3	CASSFGLVADTQYF
TRBV5-1	TRBJ1-1	CASSLTLGGTEAFF
TRBV18	TRBJ1-2	CASSHRDTLDYGYTF
TRBV9	TRBJ2-3	CASSEGGTYTDTQYF